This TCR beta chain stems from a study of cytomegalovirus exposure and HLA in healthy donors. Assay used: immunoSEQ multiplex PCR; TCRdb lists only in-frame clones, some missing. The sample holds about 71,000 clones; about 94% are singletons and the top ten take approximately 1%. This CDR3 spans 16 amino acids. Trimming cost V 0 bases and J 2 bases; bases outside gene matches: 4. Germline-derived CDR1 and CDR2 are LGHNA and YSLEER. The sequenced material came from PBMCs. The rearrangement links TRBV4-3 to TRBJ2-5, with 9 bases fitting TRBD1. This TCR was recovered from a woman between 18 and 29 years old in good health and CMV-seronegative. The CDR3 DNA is TGCGCCAGCAGCCAAGAATGGGACAGGGAGCAAGAGACCCAGTACTTC. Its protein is CASSQEWDREQETQYF.